These T cell receptor beta chains were read from a single sample in a study of cytomegalovirus exposure and HLA in healthy donors. Generated by immunoSEQ multiplex PCR, the TCRdb table keeps only in-frame clones and is missing some. The table has a few hundred thousand clones, 70% to 85% seen once. The specimen was PBMCs. These receptors were taken from a woman between 55 and 75 years old in good health and CMV-seropositive. The CDR3 runs from the conserved cysteine through the conserved F or W. Each record gives: J gene, D gene, V gene, clone size, CDR3 DNA, CDR3 protein. The D gene is left open where the match is weak. Clone size is given for some rows only: seen once, a few or many times, or a class if the clone is expanded.

TRBJ1-6 - TRBV11-2 - TGTGCCAGCAGCTTGAACAGAAATTCACCCCTCCACTTT CASSLNRNSPLHF
TRBJ2-7 - TRBV6-1 - TGTGCCACTGTGCCGGGACTGAACTACGAGCAGTACTTC CATVPGLNYEQYF
TRBJ2-5 TRBD2 TRBV11-2 - TGTGCCAGCAGCTTAACTAGCGGCCAAGAGACCCAGTACTTC CASSLTSGQETQYF
TRBJ2-5 - TRBV4-2 - TGTGCCAGCAGCGGCGCCGGGGACCAAGAGACCCAGTACTTC CASSGAGDQETQYF
TRBJ2-1 TRBD2 TRBV27 - TGTGCCAGCAGTTCGCCCGGGGGGGGCGATGAGCAGTTCTTC CASSSPGGGDEQFF
TRBJ2-7 - TRBV7-6 once TGTGCCAGCAGCTTAGCAGGGAGCTCCTACGAGCAGTACTTC CASSLAGSSYEQYF
TRBJ2-5 TRBD1 TRBV19 - TGTGCCAGTAGTTCCTCGACAGGGGCCCAACAAGAGACCCAGTACTTC CASSSSTGAQQETQYF
TRBJ2-6 TRBD1 TRBV5-1 - TGCGCCAGCAGCCCCAGGACAGGTTCCCTCTCTGGGGCCAACGTCCTGACTTTC CASSPRTGSLSGANVLTF
TRBJ1-5 - TRBV19 - TGTGCCAGTAGTATTGAACTTCTGGGGGGAACTTATCAGCCCCAGCATTTT CASSIELLGGTYQPQHF
TRBJ2-5 TRBD2 TRBV5-1 - TGCGCCAGCAGTTCCCTAGCGGGAGGACCGGAGACCCAGTACTTC CASSSLAGGPETQYF
TRBJ2-3 TRBD2 TRBV7-3 - TGTGCCAGCAGCTTAAACCCGGGGGGAATCACAGATACGCAGTATTTT CASSLNPGGITDTQYF
TRBJ1-1 TRBD1 TRBV5-1 few TGCGCCAGCAGCTTGCTGGACAGGGGGAACACTGAAGCTTTCTTT CASSLLDRGNTEAFF
TRBJ2-2 TRBD2 TRBV10-3 - TGTGCCATCAGGGACCTAGCGGCGAACACCGGGGAGCTGTTTTTT CAIRDLAANTGELFF
TRBJ2-5 - TRBV20-1 - TGCAGTGCTCCCCCCCGGGAGACCCAGTACTTC CSAPPRETQYF
TRBJ2-5 TRBD1 TRBV6-1 medium-sized TGTGCCAGCAGTGAAGAATGGACAGGGGGCGGTGAGACCCAGTACTTC CASSEEWTGGGETQYF
TRBJ1-2 - TRBV28 - TGTGCCAGCAGCCCGCCGCCACAGGGATCCTATGGCTACACCTTC CASSPPPQGSYGYTF
TRBJ2-1 TRBD2 TRBV7-9 - TGTGCCAGCAGCTTCTTAGCGGGGGCCGTCAATGAGCAGTTCTTC CASSFLAGAVNEQFF
TRBJ1-1 - TRBV28 - TGTGCCAGCAGCGAGTTAGCGGACCGACTTGAAGCTTTCTTT CASSELADRLEAFF
TRBJ2-3 TRBD2 TRBV19 once TGTGCCAGCTCGCAGGTGGCGGGAGAGTCCATTACGCAGTATTTT CASSQVAGESITQYF
TRBJ2-7 - TRBV6-6 - TGTGCCAGCAGTCACGGACAGTCCTACGAGCAGTACTTC CASSHGQSYEQYF
TRBJ2-3 TRBD2 TRBV11-2 - TGTGCCAGCAGCTTAGGACTAGCGGGAGGGCCGGGAGATACGCAGTATTTT CASSLGLAGGPGDTQYF
TRBJ1-5 TRBD1 TRBV19 - TGTGCCAGTAGCCCATCGACCGGACAGGGGCGTCAGCCCCAGCATTTT CASSPSTGQGRQPQHF
TRBJ2-6 - TRBV6-4 - TGTGCCAGCAGTGACTCGTCGGGGATCGGGGCCAACGTCCTGACTTTC CASSDSSGIGANVLTF
TRBJ1-1 TRBD1 TRBV7-9 - TGTGCCAGCAGCTCCCTGGACAGGTCTACTGAAGCTTTCTTT CASSSLDRSTEAFF
TRBJ2-5 TRBD2 TRBV5-4 - TGTGCCAGCAGCCCCGGGACTAGCGGGGCCCATATGGAGACCCAGTACTTC CASSPGTSGAHMETQYF
TRBJ2-1 - TRBV12-5 - TGTGCTAGCCTACAGGTGTCCTACAATGAGCAGTTCTTC CASLQVSYNEQFF
TRBJ2-6 - TRBV25-1 - TGTGCCAGCGGAGGGTGGGGATCGGGGGCCAACGTCCTGACTTTC CASGGWGSGANVLTF
TRBJ2-7 TRBD2 TRBV19 - TGTGCCAGTAGTATTTGGCTAGCGGGAGGGCCTAGGGAGCAGTACTTC CASSIWLAGGPREQYF
TRBJ2-5 - TRBV7-3 - TGTGCCAGCAGCCCCCAAGGGGATACAGTGCAGTACTTC CASSPQGDTVQYF
TRBJ2-1 TRBD1 TRBV5-1 - TGCGCCAGCAGCTTGCTAGGGACAGGACTTTACAATGAGCAGTTCTTC CASSLLGTGLYNEQFF
TRBJ1-2 - TRBV5-1 - TGCGCCAGCAGCCCGACTCATTTAGCTAACTATGGCTACACCTTC CASSPTHLANYGYTF
TRBJ2-4 TRBD2 TRBV19 - TGTGCCAGTACCGATCCGACTAGCCCCAAAAACATTCAGTACTTC CASTDPTSPKNIQYF
TRBJ1-4 - TRBV6-6 few TGTGCCAGCCGTACGGGGGAAAAACTGTTTTTT CASRTGEKLFF
TRBJ2-2 - TRBV11-2 - TGTGCCAGCAGCTGGAACAGGGCCACCGGGGAGCTGTTTTTT CASSWNRATGELFF
TRBJ1-2 TRBD1 TRBV6-5 - TGTGCCAGCATCCCGGGACAGGGAAACTATGGCTACACCTTC CASIPGQGNYGYTF
TRBJ1-2 TRBD1 TRBV6-6 - TGTGCCAGCAGTCCCGGGACAGTCTATGGCTACACCTTC CASSPGTVYGYTF
TRBJ2-7 TRBD2 TRBV7-3 - TGTGCCAGCAGCCCTTCGGGGGGAAACTACGAGCAGTACTTC CASSPSGGNYEQYF
TRBJ1-6 TRBD1 TRBV7-3 - TGTGCCAGCAGCCAGGACAGGGAATCACCCCTCCACTTT CASSQDRESPLHF
TRBJ1-4 - TRBV28 - TGTGCCAGCAGGGCACCCGGGGAAGGTAATGAAAAACTGTTTTTT CASRAPGEGNEKLFF
TRBJ1-6 - TRBV6-5 once TGTGCCATCAAGCGGCAGTCCTATAATTCACCCCTCCACTTT CAIKRQSYNSPLHF
TRBJ1-4 - TRBV6-5 - TGTGCCAGCAGACCCTCGTGGGGCTCTAATGAAAAACTGTTTTTT CASRPSWGSNEKLFF
TRBJ2-3 TRBD2 TRBV9 - TGTGCCAGCAGCGTAGCTATGGTAGCGGGGGGGACAGATACGCAGTATTTT CASSVAMVAGGTDTQYF
TRBJ1-1 - TRBV6-1 - TGTGCCAGCAGTTCAGACAGAAACACTGAAGCTTTCTTT CASSSDRNTEAFF
TRBJ2-1 - TRBV19 - TGTGCCAGTAGTGAGAGGGCTAGCTCCTACAATGAGCAGTTCTTC CASSERASSYNEQFF
TRBJ2-1 TRBD1 TRBV23-1 - TGCGCCAGCAGTCAGAGTAGGACAGGGAAACACAATGAGCAGTTCTTC CASSQSRTGKHNEQFF
TRBJ2-5 - TRBV4-2 - TGTGCCAGCAGCCAAGGGTTCGGCCAAGAGACCCAGTACTTC CASSQGFGQETQYF
TRBJ1-2 TRBD1 TRBV5-5 - TGTGCCAGCAGCTTGGCCGGGGACAGGGTCTATGGCTACACCTTC CASSLAGDRVYGYTF
TRBJ2-7 - TRBV11-2 - TGCGCCAGCAGCCAAAAGGAGACGGTTTACGAGCAGTACTTC CASSQKETVYEQYF
TRBJ2-5 - TRBV10-1 - TGCGCCAGCAGTGAGCGACCTCCGGGACTTCAAGAGACCCAGTACTTC CASSERPPGLQETQYF
TRBJ2-5 TRBD1 TRBV5-4 once TGTGCCAGCAGCTCGCGACAGGGACGGGAGACCCAGTACTTC CASSSRQGRETQYF
TRBJ1-5 - TRBV13 - TGTGCCAGCGGAGGGGGGGGGAATTATAGCAATCAGCCCCAGCATTTT CASGGGGNYSNQPQHF
TRBJ1-6 - TRBV7-2 - TGTGCCAGCAGCTTAGAGAGGGGGTATTCACCCCTCCACTTT CASSLERGYSPLHF
TRBJ2-3 - TRBV10-1 few TGCGCCAGCAGCCTCAGTACCACAGATACGCAGTATTTT CASSLSTTDTQYF
TRBJ2-2 - TRBV19 - TGTGCCAGTAGTATCCTGGCTTTGAACACCGGGGAGCTGTTTTTT CASSILALNTGELFF
TRBJ1-4 TRBD1 TRBV6-1 - TGTGCCAGCGAGGGGGCGGTGGGGGAAAAACTGTTTTTT CASEGAVGEKLFF
TRBJ1-6 TRBD1 TRBV9 once TGTGCCAGCAGCGGGGGCCGACAGGGTGGGAGCTCCTATAATTCACCCCTCCACTTT CASSGGRQGGSSYNSPLHF
TRBJ2-6 TRBD1 TRBV5-4 - TGTGCCAGCAGCCAGGGGACAGGGGCGACGGGGGCCAACGTCCTGACTTTC CASSQGTGATGANVLTF
TRBJ2-7 - TRBV28 few TGTGCCACCCTTCTTAACTACGAGCAGTACTTC CATLLNYEQYF
TRBJ2-3 TRBD2 TRBV28 few TGTGCCAGCAACCCAGCGGGAGGCCCAGATACGCAGTATTTT CASNPAGGPDTQYF